Many counts were recorded for the clone carrying this T cell receptor beta chain. The data derive from a study of T cells in Graves' hyperthyroidism and ophthalmopathy. V shed 3 bases and J 3 bases; nucleotides not matched to a gene: 9. CDR1 and CDR2 from the germline V gene are GTSNPN and SVGIG (reference sequence). This CDR3 is built from 16 residues. Using around 10 ml of fresh peripheral blood, PBMCs were prepared. RNA transcripts yielded amplified TCR beta CDR3 regions. The HTBI primer set was used in a first-round RT-PCR of the TCR CDR3. Each CDR3 protein is one row after TCRdb ran MiXCR on the multiplex PCR reads. Counted here are fewer than 850,000 distinct CDR3 sequences, roughly 17% occurring once; the ten biggest clones make up around a sixth.

Material: blood. The V call is TRBV30, the J call TRBJ1-4; 8 nucleotides agree with TRBD1. The sequence was collected from a man in his fifties with Graves' hyperthyroidism. The CDR3 nucleotides read TGTGCCTGGAGGCTACCGACAGGGGTAGCTAATGAAAAACTGTTTTTT. Translated, it gives CAWRLPTGVANEKLFF.